The 26 T cell receptor beta chains reported below all come from one sample, sequenced in a study. Via MiXCR, TCRdb re-called the 5' RACE reads, giving one row per CDR3 protein. The top ten hold about 3.8% of the sample, which has 35,000 to 50,000 distinct CDR3 sequences, roughly 21% seen once. The sorted Tregs were CD4+CD25+CD127-/low cells. Sequenced input: Tregs sorted from blood. These receptors were taken from a female donor with breast cancer.

The chain carries TRBV5-6 and TRBJ2-7; D gene ambiguous. Trimming shortened V by 2 bases and J by 2 bases, and 5 bases separated the two germline ends. Germline lookup yields CDR1 SGHDT and CDR2 YYEEEE. The CDR3 has 12 amino acids. Here the CDR3 DNA reads TGTGCCAGCAGCTTCAGGACCTACGAGCAGTACTTC. Protein sequence: CASSFRTYEQYF.

Ten or more counts support this clonotype. This chain links TRBV6-2 or TRBV6-3 with TRBJ2-5; 7 nucleotides align to TRBD2. Germline lookup yields CDR1 MNHEY and CDR2 SVGEGT. V was pared by 4 bases and J by 9 bases, with 5 bases of the junction left unmatched. This CDR3 comprises 12 residues. CDR3 in amino acids: CASSSAGRAQYF. Here the CDR3 DNA reads TGTGCCAGCAGTTCGGCGGGGAGGGCCCAGTACTTC.

Relative to its sample, this clonotype is medium-sized (0.01 to 0.1%). The rearrangement uses TRBV4-1 and TRBJ2-5, with D possibly TRBD1 on 5 matching bases. Deletions cut 4 bases from V and 1 base from J, with 13 bases between. This CDR3 region has 15 residues. CDR1 MGHRA and CDR2 YSYEKL come from the germline V gene. The CDR3 loop reads CASSPTLTVQETQYF. The CDR3 coding sequence is TGCGCCAGCAGCCCTACCCTGACAGTCCAAGAGACCCAGTACTTC.

To note about this clonotype: One junction end does not reproduce the germline sequence, and a read error may be involved. The chain is built from TRBV28 and TRBJ2-4; 8 bases are shared with TRBD1. Germline CDR1 MDHEN, CDR2 SYDVKM. The CDR3 length is 15 residues. CDR3 sequence (DNA): TGTCCCAGCAGTTTGGGACAGGTAGCCAAAAACATTCAGTACTTC. Translating it yields CPSSLGQVAKNIQYF.

The chain joins TRBV7-9 to TRBJ2-1; TRBD2 matches 8 bases. The CDR3 is 13 residues long. Germline CDR1 reads SEHNR; CDR2 reads FQNEAQ (reference sequence). The V and J ends lost 6 bases and 10 bases, in that order; junction bases with no gene match: 8. In nucleotides, the CDR3 is TGTGCCAGCAGTTCCGGGACTAGTAGGGAGCAGTTCTTC. As protein: CASSSGTSREQFF.

In the case of this clonotype: A much larger clone lies a single base off, so this may be a read error. The genes are TRBV9 and TRBJ2-7; TRBD2 might be the D (5 bases). There are 14 residues in the CDR3. From germline, CDR1 is SGDLS and CDR2 YYNGEE. The ends were cut back, 7 bases at V and 3 bases at J, with 17 bases in the middle. CDR3 in DNA: TGTGCCAGCGGCCCCGGAGCTGACTACTACGAGCAGTACTTC. It codes for CASGPGADYYEQYF.

The V and J genes are TRBV7-3 and TRBJ2-2; D is undetermined. The CDR3 has 12 residues. From germline, CDR1 is SGHTA and CDR2 FQGTGA. Trimming stripped 5 bases from V and 6 bases from J, with 7 bases between. The CDR3 protein is CASSQVAGELFF. Written as DNA, the CDR3 is TGTGCCAGCAGCCAGGTGGCCGGGGAGCTGTTTTTT.

There are many counts of this clonotype. The chain joins TRBV4-2 to TRBJ2-6; D remains unclear. V was shortened by 4 bases and J by 0 bases, with 16 bases between the two germline ends. There are 18 residues in the CDR3. The germline V gene encodes CDR1 LGHNA and CDR2 YNFKEQ. The CDR3 bases are TGTGCCAGCAGCCCGCGGACCAGACACAGCTCTGGGGCCAACGTCCTGACTTTC. Amino acids: CASSPRTRHSSGANVLTF.

This clonotype was detected a few times. This rearrangement joins TRBV4-1 to TRBJ2-7; TRBD1 or TRBD2 may be the D gene (6 bases each). The V gene lost 1 base and the J gene lost 4 bases, with 17 bases spanning the gap. CDR1 is MGHRA, CDR2 YSYEKL, per germline. The CDR3 has 16 amino acids. The CDR3 is CASSQVIRGRGYEQYF. As DNA, the CDR3 is TGCGCCAGCAGCCAAGTAATCCGGGGGCGCGGGTACGAGCAGTACTTC.

This clonotype was seen a handful of times. V and J are TRBV5-1 and TRBJ2-5, with D tentatively TRBD1 or TRBD2 (6 bases each). The V end was cut by 5 bases, the J end by 1 base, with 12 bases between. The CDR3 consists of 14 residues. CDR1 and CDR2 from the germline V gene are SGHRS and YFSETQ. CDR3 coding DNA: TGCGCCAGCAGAGGGGGGTCCACCCAAGAGACCCAGTACTTC. This translates into CASRGGSTQETQYF.

This clonotype was found a few times. The chain combines TRBV2 with TRBJ1-3; D is undetermined. Per the germline V gene, CDR1 is SNHLY and CDR2 is FYNNEI. Trimming left V 4 bases short and J 1 base short, with 8 bases between. The CDR3 has 14 residues. CDR3 protein: CASSAGASGNTIYF. CDR3 nucleotides: TGTGCCAGCAGTGCAGGAGCGTCTGGAAACACCATATATTTT.

The chain recombines TRBV30 with TRBJ1-1, with D perhaps matching TRBD1 (6 bases). This CDR3 spans 12 amino acids. The V gene lost 4 bases and the J gene lost 10 bases, with 16 bases spanning the gap. Per germline, CDR1 GTSNPN and CDR2 SVGIG (reference sequence). The CDR3 bases are TGTGCCTGGAACCCCGGGACGGGGGCAGCTTTCTTT. It translates to CAWNPGTGAAFF.

The chain is built from TRBV24-1 and TRBJ2-2; no firm D call. Germline CDR1 reads KGHDR; CDR2 reads SFDVKD. This CDR3 has 14 amino acids. Trimming left V 3 bases short and J 4 bases short, with 8 bases between. CDR3 sequence: CATSDPSLTGELFF. The CDR3 coding sequence is TGTGCCACCAGTGATCCCTCCCTCACCGGGGAGCTGTTTTTT.

This clonotype appeared a few times. The chain employs TRBV3-1 and TRBJ2-5; 11 positions match TRBD2. The ends lost 1 base at V and 4 bases at J; junction bases unmatched: 8. The V gene's germline CDR1 is LGHDT and CDR2 YNNKEL (reference sequence). The CDR3 consists of 17 residues. The DNA of the CDR3 is TGTGCCAGCAGCCAAGGACTAGCGGGATTGATAGGAGAGACCCAGTACTTC. Residues: CASSQGLAGLIGETQYF.

The chain uses TRBV7-2 and TRBJ1-1; the D gene is possibly TRBD1 (6 bases). V lost 5 bases, J lost 9 bases, and 16 bases lay in between. The CDR3 contains 13 residues. From germline, CDR1 is SGHTA and CDR2 FQGNSA. The CDR3 is CASSPRGWFKAFF. The CDR3 DNA reads as TGTGCCAGCAGCCCCAGGGGATGGTTTAAAGCTTTCTTT.

Remarks on this clonotype: A much larger clone sits a single nucleotide away, making a read error possible. The V call is TRBV12-3 or TRBV12-4, the J call TRBJ1-2; TRBD1 is a possible D gene (5 bases). This CDR3 is built from 14 residues. The CDR3 DNA sequence: TGTACCAGCAGTTTGGGGCACACCAACTATGGCTACACCTTC. Amino acids: CTSSLGHTNYGYTF.

This clonotype has ten or more counts. V and J are TRBV27 and TRBJ1-6; D is uncertain. The CDR3 covers 14 residues. The germline V gene has CDR1 MNHEY and CDR2 SMNVEV (reference sequence). V lost 10 bases and J lost 4, with 14 bases in between. The CDR3 protein is CAILQSRYNSPLHF. The CDR3 bases are TGTGCCATCCTCCAGAGCCGTTATAATTCACCCCTCCACTTT.

The CDR3 nucleotides read TGTGCCAGCAGGAGCGGGAACTACTACGAGCAGTACTTC. As protein: CASRSGNYYEQYF. V gene TRBV27 combines with J gene TRBJ2-7; 7 nucleotides align to TRBD2. This CDR3 spans 13 amino acids. The junction had 5 bases not matched to a gene; V was cut back by 6 bases and J by 3 bases. Per germline, CDR1 MNHEY and CDR2 SMNVEV (reference sequence).

A note on this clonotype: One end of the junction is discordant with germline, which a read error may explain. This sequence joins TRBV24-1 and TRBJ2-2, with unresolved D. The germline gives CDR1 KGHDR, CDR2 SFDVKD. CDR3 length equals 14 residues. The CDR3, as DNA: TGTACCACCAGTGATCGCCGCGTGGCCGGGGAGCTGTTTTTT. It translates to CTTSDRRVAGELFF.

CDR3 sequence reads: CATSRERGTTGYEQYF. CDR3 coding DNA: TGTGCCACCAGCAGAGAGAGAGGGACTACTGGCTACGAGCAGTACTTC. This chain connects TRBV15 to TRBJ2-7, with TRBD2 matching 7 bases. Germline CDR1 and CDR2: LNHNV and YYDKDF (reference sequence). The CDR3 totals 16 residues. The ends lost 0 bases at V and 3 bases at J; junction bases unmatched: 8.

The chain recombines TRBV12-3 or TRBV12-4 with TRBJ2-5; possible D gene TRBD2, 5 bases. The CDR3 covers 14 residues. V was clipped by 6 bases and J by 4 bases, with 15 bases between them. The CDR3 nucleotides read TGTGCCAGCAGCCCCTCGCTTCGGGGAGAGACCCAGTACTTC. This translates into CASSPSLRGETQYF.

The genes are TRBV7-3 and TRBJ1-1; no clear D gene. The germline CDR1 and CDR2 sequences are SGHTA and FQGTGA. The V and J ends lost 10 bases and 4 bases respectively, with 31 bases between them. The CDR3 length is 18 residues. The chain's CDR3 is CATPTKVDGVILGTEAFF. In nucleotides, the CDR3 is TGTGCCACCCCAACTAAAGTGGACGGGGTAATTCTGGGCACTGAAGCTTTCTTT.

This clonotype has at least ten counts. V gene TRBV20-1 combines with J gene TRBJ2-7; D is undetermined. Trimming pared 5 bases from V and 2 bases from J, leaving 16 bases between. The germline V gene has CDR1 DFQATT and CDR2 SNEGSKA (reference sequence). The CDR3 totals 14 residues. The chain's CDR3 is CSAYSDGPTYEQYF. The CDR3 DNA sequence: TGCAGTGCTTATTCAGACGGACCAACCTACGAGCAGTACTTC.

A few counts support this clonotype. The V call is TRBV2, the J call TRBJ2-5, with 10 bases lining up with TRBD2. From germline, CDR1 is SNHLY and CDR2 FYNNEI. The CDR3 loop spans 15 amino acids. J gave up 4 bases and V 7 bases, and 9 bases lay outside the gene matches. The CDR3 is CASTTSGTLPETQYF. CDR3 DNA: TGTGCCAGCACTACTAGCGGGACGCTCCCAGAGACCCAGTACTTC.

There are many counts of this clonotype. V gene TRBV9 combines with J gene TRBJ1-2; D ambiguous. V shed 0 bases and J shed 1 base, with 7 bases lying between them. In germline, CDR1 is SGDLS, CDR2 YYNGEE. This CDR3 spans 14 amino acids. The CDR3 coding sequence is TGTGCCAGCAGCGTAGGGGAAATTAACTATGGCTACACCTTC. This sequence encodes CASSVGEINYGYTF.

As for this clonotype: A much more abundant neighbour one base away suggests this may be a read error. DNA of the CDR3: TGCAGTGCTAGTGATGTTGACACTGAAGCTTTCTTT. Its translation is CSASDVDTEAFF. The chain recombines TRBV20-1 with TRBJ1-1; D is undetermined. V shed 3 bases and J shed 3 bases, with 8 bases lying between them. This CDR3 is 12 amino acids long. The germline gives CDR1 DFQATT, CDR2 SNEGSKA (reference sequence).